The clone carrying this T cell receptor (beta chain) was observed a few times. Germline loops: CDR1 SQVTM, CDR2 ANQGSEA. V gave up 7 bases and J gave up 7 bases, with 13 bases separating them. CDR3 length equals 11 residues. TCRdb re-derived calls from the RT-PCR reads in MiXCR, one entry per CDR3 protein. The sample carries about 680,000 distinct CDR3 sequences, 14% recorded once. The V and J genes are TRBV29-1 and TRBJ2-5; D may be TRBD1 or TRBD2 (6 bases each). Sequenced sample: memory CD4+ T cells from blood. The TCR originated in a female donor in good health, serving as a healthy control. CDR3 DNA sequence: TGCAGCGGGGGGGAACAGGGGACCCAGTACTTC. It yields the protein CSGGEQGTQYF.